One and the same sample provided the 2 T cell receptor beta chains below, sequenced in a study of T cell responses to AZD1222 COVID-19 vaccine. Clones were sequenced by immunoSEQ multiplex PCR, and TCRdb holds only the in-frame ones, with some missing. The sample holds about 140,000 clones. Input material: peripheral blood. The receptor source for this set is an adult in good health.

The J gene is TRBJ2-1, the V gene TRBV11-3, with D perhaps TRBD2 (7 bases). V was pared by 1 base and J by 4 bases, with 14 bases between. Germline loops: CDR1 SGHNT, CDR2 YENEEA. There are 16 residues in the CDR3. The CDR3 DNA reads as TGTGCCAGCAGCTTAGGTCGGGGGGCACGGTACAATGAGCAGTTCTTC. Translated, it gives CASSLGRGARYNEQFF. Supplemented by reference TRBV11-3 and TRBJ2-1, the full variable domain reads EAGVVQSPRYKIIEKKQPVAFWCNPISGHNTLYWYLQNLGQGPELLIRYENEEAVDDSQLPKDRFSAERLKGVDSTLKIQPAELGDSAVYLCASSLGRGARYNEQFFGPGTRLTVL.

This chain links TRBV5-6 with TRBJ1-2, with a weak D call TRBD1 (5 bases). Germline V gives CDR1 SGHDT, CDR2 YYEEEE. CDR3 size: 15 residues. The ends were cut back, 6 bases at V and 8 bases at J, with 23 bases in the middle. DNA of the CDR3: TGTGCCAGCACCCCCCAGGGTTTGGGATCGGTGGGCTACACCTTC. Translated, it gives CASTPQGLGSVGYTF.